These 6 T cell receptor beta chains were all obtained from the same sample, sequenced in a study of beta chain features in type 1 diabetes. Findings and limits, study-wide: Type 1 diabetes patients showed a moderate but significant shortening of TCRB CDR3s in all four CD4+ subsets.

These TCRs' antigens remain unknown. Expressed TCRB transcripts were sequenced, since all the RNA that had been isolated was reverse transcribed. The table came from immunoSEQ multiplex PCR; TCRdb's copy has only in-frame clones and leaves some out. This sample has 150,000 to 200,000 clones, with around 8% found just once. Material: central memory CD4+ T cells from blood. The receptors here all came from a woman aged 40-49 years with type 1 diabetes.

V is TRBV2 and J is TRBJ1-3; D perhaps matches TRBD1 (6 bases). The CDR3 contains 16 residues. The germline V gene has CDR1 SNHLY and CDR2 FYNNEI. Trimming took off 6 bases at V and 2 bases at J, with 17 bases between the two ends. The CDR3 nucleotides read TGTGCCAGCAGGTACCTACAGGGAACGACTGGAAACACCATATATTTT. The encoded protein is CASRYLQGTTGNTIYF.

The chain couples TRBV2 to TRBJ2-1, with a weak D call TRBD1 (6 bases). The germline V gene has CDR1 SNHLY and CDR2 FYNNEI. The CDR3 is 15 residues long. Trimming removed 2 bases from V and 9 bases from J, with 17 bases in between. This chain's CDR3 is CASSERGSLIGEQFF. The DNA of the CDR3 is TGTGCCAGCAGTGAAAGGGGGTCTCTGATAGGTGAGCAGTTCTTC. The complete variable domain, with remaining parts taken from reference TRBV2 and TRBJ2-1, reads EPEVTQTPSHQVTQMGQEVILRCVPISNHLYFYWYRQILGQKVEFLVSFYNNEISEKSEIFDDQFSVERPDGSNFTLKIRSTKLEDSAMYFCASSERGSLIGEQFFGPGTRLTVL.

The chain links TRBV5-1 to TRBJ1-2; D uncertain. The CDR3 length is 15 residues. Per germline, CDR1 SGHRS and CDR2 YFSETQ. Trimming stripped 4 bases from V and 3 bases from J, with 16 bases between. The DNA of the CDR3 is TGCGCCAGCAGCCGGCTGGAGGACGGTGACTATGGCTACACCTTC. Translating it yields CASSRLEDGDYGYTF.

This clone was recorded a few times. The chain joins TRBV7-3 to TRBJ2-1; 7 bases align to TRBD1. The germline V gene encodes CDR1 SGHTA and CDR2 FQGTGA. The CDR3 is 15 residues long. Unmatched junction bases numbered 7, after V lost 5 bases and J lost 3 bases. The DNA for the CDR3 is TGTGCCAGCAGCCCAGGAGGACAGGTCTACAATGAGCAGTTCTTC. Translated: CASSPGGQVYNEQFF.

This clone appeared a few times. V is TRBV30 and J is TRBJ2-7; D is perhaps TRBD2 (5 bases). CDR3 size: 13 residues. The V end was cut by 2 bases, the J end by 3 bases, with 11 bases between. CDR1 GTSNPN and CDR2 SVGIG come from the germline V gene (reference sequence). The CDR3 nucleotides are TGTGCCTGGAGTCCGGGGAGCTTCTACGAGCAGTACTTC. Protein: CAWSPGSFYEQYF.

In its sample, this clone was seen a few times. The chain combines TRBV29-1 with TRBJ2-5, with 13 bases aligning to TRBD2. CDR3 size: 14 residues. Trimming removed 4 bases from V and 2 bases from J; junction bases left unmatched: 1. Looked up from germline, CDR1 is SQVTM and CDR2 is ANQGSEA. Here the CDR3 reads CSVGLAGGQETQYF. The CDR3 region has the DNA TGCAGCGTTGGACTAGCGGGGGGACAAGAGACCCAGTACTTC.